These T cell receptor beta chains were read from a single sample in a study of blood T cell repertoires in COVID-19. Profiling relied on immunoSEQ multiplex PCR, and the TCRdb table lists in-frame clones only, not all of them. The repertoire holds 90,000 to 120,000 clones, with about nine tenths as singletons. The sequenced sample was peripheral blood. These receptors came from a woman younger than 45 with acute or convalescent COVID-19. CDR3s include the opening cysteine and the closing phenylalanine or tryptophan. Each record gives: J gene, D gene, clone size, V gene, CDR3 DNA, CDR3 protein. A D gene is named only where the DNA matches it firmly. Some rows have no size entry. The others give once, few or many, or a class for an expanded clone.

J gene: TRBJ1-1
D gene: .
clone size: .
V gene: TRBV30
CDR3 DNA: TGTGCCTGGAGTGTAAGAGGGAGGGCTGAAGCTTTCTTT
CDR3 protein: CAWSVRGRAEAFF

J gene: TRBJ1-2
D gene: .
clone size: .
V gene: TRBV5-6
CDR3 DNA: TGTGCCAGCAGCCGGGGGAGGACTAACTATGGCTACACCTTC
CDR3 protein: CASSRGRTNYGYTF

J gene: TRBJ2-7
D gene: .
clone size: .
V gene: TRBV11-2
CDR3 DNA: TGTGCCAGCAGCGATCCCCGCGGGGCAACCTACGAGCAGTACTTC
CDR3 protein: CASSDPRGATYEQYF

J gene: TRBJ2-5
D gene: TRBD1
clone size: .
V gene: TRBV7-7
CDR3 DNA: TGTGCCAGCAGCCAAGAGCGACAGGGTCGGGAGACCCAGTACTTC
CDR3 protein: CASSQERQGRETQYF

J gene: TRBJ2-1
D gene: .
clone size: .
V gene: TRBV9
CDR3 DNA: TGTGCCAGCAGCGTAGACAACCATGAGCAGTTCTTC
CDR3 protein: CASSVDNHEQFF

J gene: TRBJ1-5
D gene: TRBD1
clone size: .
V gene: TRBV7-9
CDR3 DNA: TGTGCCAGCAGCTTAGCCCTGACAGGGGACAGCAATCAGCCCCAGCATTTT
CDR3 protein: CASSLALTGDSNQPQHF

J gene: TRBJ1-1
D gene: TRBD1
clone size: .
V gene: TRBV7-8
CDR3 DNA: TGTGCCAGCAGCCACCGGGCCCAGGGGGCTATTTTTGAAGCTTTCTTT
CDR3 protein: CASSHRAQGAIFEAFF

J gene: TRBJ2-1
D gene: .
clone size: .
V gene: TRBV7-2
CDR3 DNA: TGTGCCAGCAGCTCGCGGGTAGTCCGGAATGAGCAGTTCTTC
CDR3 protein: CASSSRVVRNEQFF

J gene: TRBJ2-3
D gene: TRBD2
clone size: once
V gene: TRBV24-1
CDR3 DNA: TGTGCCACCAGTGACGACGCACTAGCGGGGACCACAGATACGCAGTATTTT
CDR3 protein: CATSDDALAGTTDTQYF

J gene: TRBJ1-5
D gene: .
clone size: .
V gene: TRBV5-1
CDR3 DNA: TGCGCCAGCAGTGCTACAGGGCAGGGACAGCCCCAGCATTTT
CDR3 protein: CASSATGQGQPQHF

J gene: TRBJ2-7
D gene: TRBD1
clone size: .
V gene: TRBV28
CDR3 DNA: TGTGCCAGCAGTCCGCCCGGACAGGGGACCGGCTACGAGCAGTACTTC
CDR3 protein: CASSPPGQGTGYEQYF

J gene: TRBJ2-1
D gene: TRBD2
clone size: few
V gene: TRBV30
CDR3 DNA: TGTGCCTGGACCACCCGCCTAGCGGGAGGGGGGTACAATGAGCAGTTCTTC
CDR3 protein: CAWTTRLAGGGYNEQFF

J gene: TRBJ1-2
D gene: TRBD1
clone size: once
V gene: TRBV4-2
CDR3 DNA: TGTGCCAGCAGCCACCGGGACAGCGAAAGGGATGGCTACACCTTC
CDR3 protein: CASSHRDSERDGYTF

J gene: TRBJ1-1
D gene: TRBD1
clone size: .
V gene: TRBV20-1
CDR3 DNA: TGCAGTGCTAGTAGGGGGCGTCACACTGAAGCTTTCTTT
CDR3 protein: CSASRGRHTEAFF

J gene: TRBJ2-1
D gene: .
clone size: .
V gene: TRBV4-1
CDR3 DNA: TGCGCCAGCAGCCAAGAAAGGGGCCCCAATGAGCAGTTCTTC
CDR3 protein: CASSQERGPNEQFF

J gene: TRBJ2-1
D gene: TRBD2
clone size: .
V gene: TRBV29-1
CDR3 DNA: TGCAGCGTAGGGCCGATAGCGGGGATCTCCTACAATGAGCAGTTCTTC
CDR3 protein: CSVGPIAGISYNEQFF

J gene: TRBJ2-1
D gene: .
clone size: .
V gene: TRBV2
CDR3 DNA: TGTGCCAGCAGTCGGGGACTGTACAATGAGCAGTTCTTC
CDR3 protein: CASSRGLYNEQFF

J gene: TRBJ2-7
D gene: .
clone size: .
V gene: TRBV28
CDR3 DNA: TGTGCCAGCAGGGTAGGGTCGGGTTCTAGGGGTCCTGGCGAGCAGTACTTC
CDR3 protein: CASRVGSGSRGPGEQYF

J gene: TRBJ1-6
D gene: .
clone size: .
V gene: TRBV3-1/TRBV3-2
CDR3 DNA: TGTGCCAGCAGCCAAGGCGGGGGGATTTCTGGTTCACCCCTCCACTTT
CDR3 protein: CASSQGGGISGSPLHF

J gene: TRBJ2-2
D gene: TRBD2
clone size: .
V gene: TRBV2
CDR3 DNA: TGTGCCAGCAGAATGGGGGGGACCGGGGAGCTGTTTTTT
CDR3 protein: CASRMGGTGELFF

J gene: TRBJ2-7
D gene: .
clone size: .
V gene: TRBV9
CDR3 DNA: TGTGCCAGCAGCCCAGGGCCAGGTCAAGACGAGCAGTACTTC
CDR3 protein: CASSPGPGQDEQYF

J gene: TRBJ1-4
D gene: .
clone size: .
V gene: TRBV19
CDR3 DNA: TGTGCCAGTAGTCACCCGGGGGGGGAGACTAATGAAAAACTGTTTTTT
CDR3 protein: CASSHPGGETNEKLFF

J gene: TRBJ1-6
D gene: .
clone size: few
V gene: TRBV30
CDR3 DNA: TGTGCCTGGAGTCGGACAGCCGGACCCCTCCACTTT
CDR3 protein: CAWSRTAGPLHF

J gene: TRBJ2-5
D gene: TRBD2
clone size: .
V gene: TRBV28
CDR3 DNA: TGTGCCAGCAGTTTATCGGGCCTAGCGGGGGACAACCAAGAGACCCAGTACTTC
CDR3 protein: CASSLSGLAGDNQETQYF

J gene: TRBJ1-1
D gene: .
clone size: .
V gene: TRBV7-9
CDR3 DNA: TGTGCCAGCAGCTCCATTGGGAGGGTTTCGGGATATGGTGAAGCTTTCTTT
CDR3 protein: CASSSIGRVSGYGEAFF

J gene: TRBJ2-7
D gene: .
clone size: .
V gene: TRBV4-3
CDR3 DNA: TGCGCCAGCAGCGAAGGGACTTCCGCCTCCTACGAGCAGTACTTC
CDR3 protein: CASSEGTSASYEQYF

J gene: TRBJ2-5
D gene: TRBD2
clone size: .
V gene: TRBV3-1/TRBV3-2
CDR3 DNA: TGTGCCAGCAGCCAGACGGGACTAGCGACCCAGTACTTC
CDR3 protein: CASSQTGLATQYF

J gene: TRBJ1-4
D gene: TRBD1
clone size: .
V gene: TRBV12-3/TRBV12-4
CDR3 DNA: TGTGCCAGTGCCGGGACAGGGAATGAAAAACTGTTTTTT
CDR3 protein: CASAGTGNEKLFF

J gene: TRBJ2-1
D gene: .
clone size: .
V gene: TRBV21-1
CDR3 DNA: TGTGCCAGCAGCCACGCTGTGGACTTCACATATGACTACAATGAGCAGTTCTTC
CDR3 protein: CASSHAVDFTYDYNEQFF

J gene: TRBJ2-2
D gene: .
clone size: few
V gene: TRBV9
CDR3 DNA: TGTGCCAGCAGCGTAGGAGGGCGCCGGACCGGGGAGCTGTTTTTT
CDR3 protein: CASSVGGRRTGELFF

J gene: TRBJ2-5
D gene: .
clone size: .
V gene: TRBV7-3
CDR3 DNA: TGTGCCAGCAGCTCCGAGCCCCCGGGCAGGGGTTGGGGAGAGACCCAGTACTTC
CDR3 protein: CASSSEPPGRGWGETQYF

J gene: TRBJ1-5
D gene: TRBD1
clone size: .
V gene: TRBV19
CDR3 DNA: TGTGCCAGTAGTCTGAGACAGGGGGCAAATATGGTTCGTCAGCCCCAGCATTTT
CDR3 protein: CASSLRQGANMVRQPQHF

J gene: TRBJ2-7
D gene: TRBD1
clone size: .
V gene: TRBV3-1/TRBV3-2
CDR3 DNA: TGTGCCAGCAGCCATGGACAGGTTACCTACGAGCAGTACTTC
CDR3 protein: CASSHGQVTYEQYF

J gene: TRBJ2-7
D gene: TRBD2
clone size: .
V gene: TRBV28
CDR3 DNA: TGTGCCAGCAGTCCCCTCGGACTAGCGGACTCCTACGAGCAGTACTTC
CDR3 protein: CASSPLGLADSYEQYF

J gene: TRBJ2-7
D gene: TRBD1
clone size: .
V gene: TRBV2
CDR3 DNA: TGTGCCAGCAGTGAAGGACAGGGAATCGACGAGCAGTACTTC
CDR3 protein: CASSEGQGIDEQYF

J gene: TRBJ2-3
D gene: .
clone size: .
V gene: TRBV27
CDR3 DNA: TGTGCCAGCAGGCGCCCCAGCACAGATACGCAGTATTTT
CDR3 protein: CASRRPSTDTQYF

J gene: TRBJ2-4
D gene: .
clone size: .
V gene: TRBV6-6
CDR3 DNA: TGTGCCAGCAGGAAGACAGGATCAAGGGCCAAAAACATTCAGTACTTC
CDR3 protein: CASRKTGSRAKNIQYF

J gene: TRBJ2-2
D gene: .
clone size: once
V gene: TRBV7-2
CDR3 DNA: TGTGCCAGCACCGTACCACAGGGAAACACCGGGGAGCTGTTTTTT
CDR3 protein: CASTVPQGNTGELFF

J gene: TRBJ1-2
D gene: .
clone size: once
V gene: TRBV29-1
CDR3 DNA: TGCAGCGTCCTAGCTCGGGCCTATGGCTACACCTTC
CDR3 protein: CSVLARAYGYTF

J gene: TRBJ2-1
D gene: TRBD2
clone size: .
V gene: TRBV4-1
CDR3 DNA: TGCGCCAGCAGCCCCCACCCTAGCGGGGATAGCTCCTACAATGAGCAGTTCTTC
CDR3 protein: CASSPHPSGDSSYNEQFF

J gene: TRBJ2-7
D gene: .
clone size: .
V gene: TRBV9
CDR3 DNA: TGTGCCAGCAGCGTAGGGCAGGGACATTACGAGCAGTACTTC
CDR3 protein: CASSVGQGHYEQYF

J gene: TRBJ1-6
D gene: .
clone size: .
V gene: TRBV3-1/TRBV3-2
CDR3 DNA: TGTGCCAGCAGCCAAGAGGGGGGAAGAGGAGCTCGCTCACCCCTCCACTTT
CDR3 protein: CASSQEGGRGARSPLHF